The source of this T cell receptor beta chain is a study of T cell repertoires in cytomegalovirus infection. With regard to this clonotype: The antigen remains unidentified.

TCRdb used MiXCR to reprocess the reads, holding one entry per CDR3 protein. The repertoire holds approximately 120,000 distinct CDR3 sequences, with approximately 28% as singletons. Overall study results and limits: The ex vivo response was dominated by HLA-C-restricted CMV-specific TCR beta clonotypes. Individuals carrying CMV plus the relevant HLA were identified by cumulative frequency of public TCR beta families.

The sequence derives from a human donor in good health (CMV status not recorded). Some clones in this sample may be carry-over from other donors' samples. The material sequenced was CD8+ T cells from cultured PBMCs, taken from culture after CMV antigen stimulation.

The CDR3 sequence: CASSSGADYSNQPQHF. The CDR3 DNA follows: TGTGCCAGCAGCTCAGGGGCGGACTATAGCAATCAGCCCCAGCATTTT. The chain uses TRBV4-2 and TRBJ1-5; perhaps TRBD1 as D (6 bases). The CDR3 is 16 residues long. Trimming shortened V by 5 bases and J by 0 bases, and 14 bases separated the two germline ends. The germline gives CDR1 LGHNA, CDR2 YNFKEQ.